The entry below gives a single T cell receptor (beta chain) sequence along with its context. Its antigen is undetermined. The V gene lost 5 bases and the J gene lost 5 bases, with 12 bases spanning the gap. The germline V gene encodes CDR1 ENHRY and CDR2 SYGVKD. The CDR3 is 13 residues long. Use of 60 Vbeta and 13 Jbeta primers characterized the PCR. This table comes from immunoSEQ multiplex PCR, and its TCRdb copy is limited to in-frame clones, with some not included. The repertoire holds 150,000 to 200,000 clones, with nearly 70% as singletons. These data belong to a study of cytomegalovirus exposure and HLA in healthy donors. Background on the study: Unique TCRs numbering approximately 80 million, obtained from HLA-typed donors, made up an early data release.

Study-wide findings and caveats: Accurate predictions that matched the HLA-A and HLA-B alleles of most subjects were reportedly made from TCR beta sequences. In a later analysis, HLA-associated beta chains showed higher expansion and lower generation probabilities than comparable chains.

The J gene is TRBJ2-5, the V gene TRBV10-3; TRBD1 might be the D (6 bases). Source material: PBMCs. This clonotype was obtained from a man under 40 in good health and CMV-seropositive. The chain's CDR3 is CAISRTVTETQYF. CDR3 nucleotide sequence: TGTGCCATCAGTCGGACAGTAACGGAGACCCAGTACTTC.